A selection of T cell receptor beta chains follows, all from one sample in a study of OX40 agonist ivuxolimab in advanced cancers. Assay: immunoSEQ multiplex PCR; the TCRdb copy retains only in-frame clones and omits some. Of approximately 74,000 clones listed, 75% to 90% were seen once; the top ten hold 2.2%. The specimen comprised CD4+ or CD8+ T cells sorted from blood, sampled in a trial of the OX40 agonist ivuxolimab. These receptors were obtained from an adult with an advanced solid tumor such as melanoma, head and neck, liver or kidney cancer. Each CDR3 is given without its conserved first and last residue.

j_call v_call cdr3_aa
TRBJ2-3 TRBV10-3 AISFLAGVTDTQY
TRBJ2-5 TRBV7-3 ASSPSLGARETQY
TRBJ1-2 TRBV9 ASSVRGKNYGYT
TRBJ2-5 TRBV6-1 ASIQETQY
TRBJ2-2 TRBV10-1 ASSESSWSGSVNTGELF
TRBJ1-3 TRBV6-5 ASSPSRVGTIY
TRBJ2-2 TRBV7-6 ASSFATSRGPGELF
TRBJ1-4 TRBV21-1 ASSSQQGAEEKLF
TRBJ1-1 TRBV7-2 ASSLVMLGTGNTEAF
TRBJ2-7 TRBV5-1 ASSPGLAGPYEQY
TRBJ2-1 TRBV19 ASSIDLGGAV
TRBJ1-2 TRBV7-8 ASSLMDRGLGGYT
TRBJ1-5 TRBV19 ASSMTGGGGQPQH
TRBJ2-5 TRBV7-2 ASSLGYGGAQETQY
TRBJ2-3 TRBV10-1 ASSVQAGGTDTQY
TRBJ1-4 TRBV18 ASSLAVASTGVNEKLF
TRBJ2-5 TRBV5-5 ASSSHALGTGIQETQY
TRBJ1-6 TRBV18 ASSPMDRADSPLH
TRBJ2-3 TRBV10-3 AISEYGGDTQY
TRBJ2-2 TRBV7-9 ASSLTPGYAGELF
TRBJ2-5 TRBV30 AWSVLAGKYQETQY
TRBJ1-6 TRBV7-2 ASSPRVEGSSPLH
TRBJ2-7 TRBV5-4 ASSFGGLAGGYEQY
TRBJ2-2 TRBV30 AWSVSKGTFTGELF
TRBJ2-2 TRBV30 AWSPTRELF
TRBJ2-2 TRBV7-3 ASSRTGPTGELF
TRBJ2-7 TRBV9 ASSVGSSYEQY
TRBJ1-6 TRBV6-5 ASSYGGRSPLH
TRBJ1-2 TRBV18 ASSPQQIPGQGMDGYT
TRBJ1-1 TRBV7-3 ASSLRGTTNTEAF
TRBJ2-2 TRBV7-2 ASSKTSGTTGELF
TRBJ2-1 TRBV7-6 ASSLRGDSGNEQF
TRBJ2-1 TRBV11-3 ASSLGGVPSYNEQF
TRBJ2-3 TRBV15 ATSRPRTSGRDTQY
TRBJ1-2 TRBV27 ASSRSGQGYGYT
TRBJ2-1 TRBV7-3 ASSLSRAGNEQF
TRBJ2-7 TRBV6-1 ASSDVGTRAYEQY
TRBJ1-2 TRBV28 ASSLLGAGSGGYT
TRBJ1-5 TRBV6-1 ASSPQGISNQPQH
TRBJ1-2 TRBV5-4 ASSLQGAGYGYT
TRBJ2-1 TRBV9 ASSVGTSGTFNEQF
TRBJ2-1 TRBV5-1 ASSLAQASGFYNEQF
TRBJ1-1 TRBV5-1 ASSYDRAEAF
TRBJ1-1 TRBV28 ASSLISWSTEAF
TRBJ2-4 TRBV6-6 ASSYYRDRRDRY
TRBJ1-2 TRBV4-2 ASSQDHLTGGFYGYT
TRBJ2-3 TRBV6-1 ASNPHGPGTDTQY
TRBJ2-5 TRBV5-1 ASSASLAGGVKY
TRBJ2-2 TRBV19 ASSTETGNTGELF
TRBJ1-3 TRBV20-1 SAYSGNTIY
TRBJ2-3 TRBV9 ASSATGAEDTQY
TRBJ2-4 TRBV5-1 ASSPRVPGDIQY
TRBJ1-2 TRBV7-2 ASSQTAGRRLDYGYT